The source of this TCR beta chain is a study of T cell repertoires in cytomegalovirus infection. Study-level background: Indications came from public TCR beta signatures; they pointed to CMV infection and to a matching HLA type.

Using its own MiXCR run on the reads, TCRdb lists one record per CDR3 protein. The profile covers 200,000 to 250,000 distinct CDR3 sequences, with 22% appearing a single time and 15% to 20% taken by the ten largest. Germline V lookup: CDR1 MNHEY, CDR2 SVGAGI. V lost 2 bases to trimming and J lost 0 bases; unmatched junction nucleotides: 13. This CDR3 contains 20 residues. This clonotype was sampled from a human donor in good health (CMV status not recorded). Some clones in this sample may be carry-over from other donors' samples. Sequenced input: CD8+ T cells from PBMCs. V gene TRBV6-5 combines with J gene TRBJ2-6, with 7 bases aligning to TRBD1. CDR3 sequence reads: CASSYPRRQGPSSGANVLTF. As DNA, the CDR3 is TGTGCCAGCAGTTACCCCCGACGACAGGGACCGAGCTCTGGGGCCAACGTCCTGACTTTC.